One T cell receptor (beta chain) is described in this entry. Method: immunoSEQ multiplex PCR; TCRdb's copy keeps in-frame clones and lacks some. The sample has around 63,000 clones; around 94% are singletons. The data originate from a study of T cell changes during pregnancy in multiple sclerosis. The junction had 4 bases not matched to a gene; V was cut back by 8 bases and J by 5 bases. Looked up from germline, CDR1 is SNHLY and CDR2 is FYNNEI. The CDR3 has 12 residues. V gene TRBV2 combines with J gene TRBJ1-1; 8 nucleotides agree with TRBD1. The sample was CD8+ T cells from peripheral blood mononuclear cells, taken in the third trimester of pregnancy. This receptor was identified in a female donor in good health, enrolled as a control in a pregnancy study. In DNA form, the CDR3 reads TGTGCCAGCCTCAGGGGGCGGACTGAAGCTTTCTTT. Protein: CASLRGRTEAFF. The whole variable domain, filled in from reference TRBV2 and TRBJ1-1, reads EPEVTQTPSHQVTQMGQEVILRCVPISNHLYFYWYRQILGQKVEFLVSFYNNEISEKSEIFDDQFSVERPDGSNFTLKIRSTKLEDSAMYFCASLRGRTEAFFGQGTRLTVV.